The clone carrying this T cell receptor beta chain has ten or more counts. Exclusions: uncontrolled infection, other autoimmune disease, pregnancy, lactation. What was amplified from RNA transcripts were TCR beta CDR3 regions. RT-PCR in the first round (using the HTBI primer set) targeted the TCR CDR3. Each CDR3 protein gets one entry after TCRdb re-called the multiplex PCR reads with MiXCR. The sample comprises more than 500,000 distinct CDR3 sequences, roughly 15% of which are singletons, and less than 4.5% rests with the top ten. This sample is drawn from a study of T cells in Graves' hyperthyroidism and ophthalmopathy. Germline assignment: CDR1 MDHEN and CDR2 SYDVKM. The V end was cut by 2 bases, the J end by 3 bases, with 5 bases between. This CDR3 is 12 amino acids long.

The clonotype originates from a woman under 40 with Graves' hyperthyroidism. The sample taken for sequencing was blood. The rearrangement joins TRBV28 to TRBJ2-7; D gene unclear. The CDR3, as DNA: TGTGCCAGCAGTTTACCGGGCTACGAGCAGTACTTC. It is translated as CASSLPGYEQYF.